The 27 T cell receptor beta chains below come from one sample, sequenced in a study of patients and donors after allogeneic stem cell transplantation. TCRdb itself ran the RT-PCR reads through MiXCR, one entry per CDR3 protein. The repertoire consists of some 880,000 distinct CDR3 sequences, with about a sixth occurring once and the leading ten covering 5% to 7.5%. Input material: blood, either unsorted or a sorted T cell fraction (not recorded which). The receptors were sampled from a human donor who was either an allogeneic HSCT recipient or a stem cell or donor lymphocyte infusion donor (not recorded which). It is not recorded whose cells these are; they may come from a transplant donor.

The chain uses TRBV4-1 and TRBJ1-2; D is perhaps TRBD1 (5 bases). The CDR3 spans 15 residues. Germline V CDR1 and CDR2: MGHRA, YSYEKL. Trimming stripped 2 bases from V and 3 bases from J, with 13 bases between. The CDR3 DNA follows: TGCGCCAGCAGCCAATCAGGGATTCTACACTATGGCTACACCTTC. It translates to CASSQSGILHYGYTF.

This chain uses TRBV30 with TRBJ2-3; unclear D gene. The CDR3 has 11 residues. The V end was cut by 8 bases, the J end by 4 bases, with 10 bases between. The germline CDR1 and CDR2 sequences are GTSNPN and SVGIG (reference sequence). CDR3 bases: TGTGCCCAGCGTTTGGCAGATACGCAGTATTTT. Its protein is CAQRLADTQYF.

This clonotype was seen more than once but under ten times. The CDR3, as DNA: TGTGCCAGCAGCTTAGAGGGCGGGAGACCCTACAATGAGCAGTTCTTC. Translating gives CASSLEGGRPYNEQFF. V usage is TRBV7-6 and J usage is TRBJ2-1, with 7 bases fitting TRBD2. This CDR3 has 16 residues. V gave up 1 base and J gave up 2 bases; unmatched junction bases: 5. Germline CDR1 SGHVS, CDR2 FNYEAQ.

The chain joins TRBV19 to TRBJ2-3; TRBD2 matches 10 bases. This CDR3 comprises 16 residues. CDR1 LNHDA and CDR2 SQIVND come from the germline V gene (reference sequence). Trimming took 1 base from V and 5 from J; bases not matched to a gene: 6. DNA for the CDR3: TGTGCCAGTAGTATAGGTGTAGCGGGAGGACGAGATACGCAGTATTTT. It yields the protein CASSIGVAGGRDTQYF.

In this sample, this clonotype turned up many times. V is TRBV24-1 and J is TRBJ2-1; tentative D call: TRBD2 (6 bases). Germline V gene lookup returns CDR1 KGHDR and CDR2 SFDVKD. Deletions cut 4 bases from V and 8 bases from J, with 17 bases between. The CDR3 has 15 residues. CDR3 nucleotides: TGTGCCACCAGTGAGGCGGGGCTTGGGGCTGATGAGCAGTTCTTC. Its translation is CATSEAGLGADEQFF.

The V gene is TRBV12-5, the J gene TRBJ2-1, with a possible D match to TRBD1 (6 bases). Trimming removed 0 bases at V and 0 bases at J, with 9 bases between. CDR1 is LGHNT and CDR2 is FRNRAP in the germline V gene. There are 16 residues in the CDR3. The CDR3 DNA sequence: TGTGCTAGTGGTTTGGTATGGGACACCTCCTACAATGAGCAGTTCTTC. Translated, it gives CASGLVWDTSYNEQFF.

This clonotype showed up just once. This chain connects TRBV28 to TRBJ2-5; a weak D match, TRBD2 (5 bases). This CDR3 has 15 amino acids. Germline V gene lookup returns CDR1 MDHEN and CDR2 SYDVKM. V lost 5 bases, J lost 9 bases, and 22 bases lay in between. CDR3: CASSKGTPATGSQYF. The CDR3, as DNA: TGTGCCAGCAGTAAAGGCACCCCAGCCACGGGGTCCCAGTACTTC.

V gene TRBV7-9 combines with J gene TRBJ2-7; TRBD1 aligns across 10 bases. Germline CDR1 reads SEHNR; CDR2 reads FQNEAQ (reference sequence). CDR3 length: 15 residues. Trimming cost V 0 bases and J 7 bases; bases outside gene matches: 6. In DNA, the CDR3 is TGTGCCAGCAGCTTAGCGGGACAGGGGTCTCGGGAGCAGTACTTC. Protein: CASSLAGQGSREQYF.

In this sample, this clonotype turned up a few times. The chain combines TRBV30 with TRBJ2-7, with D possibly TRBD1 on 6 matching bases. Germline assignment: CDR1 GTSNPN and CDR2 SVGIG (reference sequence). CDR3 length: 14 residues. Trimming pared 5 bases from V and 0 bases from J, leaving 14 bases between. CDR3 protein: CAWRKRGNSYEQYF. The DNA for the CDR3 is TGTGCCTGGCGTAAAAGGGGGAACTCCTACGAGCAGTACTTC.

CDR3 bases: TGTGCCAGCAGGGGGGGGACTAGCGGGACGAGCTCCTACAATGAGCAGTTCTTC. This codes for CASRGGTSGTSSYNEQFF. The chain has TRBV2 and TRBJ2-1, with TRBD2 matching over 13 bases. CDR1 and CDR2 from the germline V gene are SNHLY and FYNNEI. There are 18 residues in the CDR3. After removal of 6 bases from V and 0 bases from J, the junction contained 8 bases not matched to a gene.

The table lists this clonotype with a count of one. This rearrangement joins TRBV2 to TRBJ2-7, with no clear D. Trimming stripped 6 bases from V and 9 bases from J, with 15 bases between. CDR1 and CDR2 from the germline V gene are SNHLY and FYNNEI. This CDR3 spans 12 amino acids. CDR3 bases: TGTGCCAGCAGGCCTTCAGCACCATGGCAGTACTTC. Its translation: CASRPSAPWQYF.

This clonotype was counted many times. The chain links TRBV7-2 to TRBJ2-5; weak D call: TRBD2 (6 bases). Germline loops: CDR1 SGHTA, CDR2 FQGNSA. The CDR3 contains 15 residues. Trimming stripped 5 bases from V and 2 bases from J, with 15 bases between. CDR3 sequence: CASSRQGLLQETQYF. The CDR3 nucleotides are TGTGCCAGCAGCCGCCAAGGACTACTTCAAGAGACCCAGTACTTC.

This clonotype was seen ten or more times. V and J are TRBV20-1 and TRBJ2-3, with D tentatively TRBD2 (6 bases). V lost 0 bases and J 0 bases, leaving 10 bases between the germline ends. Germline lookup yields CDR1 DFQATT and CDR2 SNEGSKA (reference sequence). The CDR3 has 15 residues. The chain's CDR3 is CSARDAGTSTDTQYF. The CDR3 bases are TGCAGTGCTAGAGATGCGGGGACTAGCACAGATACGCAGTATTTT.

The rearrangement links TRBV7-3 to TRBJ2-3; TRBD2 aligns across 7 bases. From germline, CDR1 is SGHTA and CDR2 FQGTGA. Trimming took 5 bases from V and 8 from J; bases not matched to a gene: 4. The CDR3 consists of 12 residues. In DNA form, the CDR3 reads TGTGCCAGCAGCGCCGCTAGCGGTACGCAGTATTTT. This sequence encodes CASSAASGTQYF. The complete variable domain, with remaining parts taken from reference TRBV7-3 and TRBJ2-3, reads GAGVSQTPSNKVTEKGKYVELRCDPISGHTALYWYRQSLGQGPEFLIYFQGTGAADDSGLPNDRFFAVRPEGSVSTLKIQRTERGDSAVYLCASSAASGTQYFGPGTRLTVL.

This clonotype was observed a handful of times. The chain carries TRBV21-1 and TRBJ2-1. TRBV21-1 constitutes a pseudogene. The CDR3 consists of 12 residues. This chain's CDR3 is CASSKEGNEQFF. The CDR3 DNA reads as TGTGCCAGCAGCAAAGAAGGTAATGAGCAGTTCTTC.

V is TRBV27 and J is TRBJ2-1; D may be TRBD1 (5 bases). Germline-derived CDR1 and CDR2 are MNHEY and SMNVEV (reference sequence). The CDR3 sequence is 12 residues long. V shed 2 bases and J shed 10 bases, with 9 bases lying between them. The chain's CDR3 is CASSLVGAEQFF. The CDR3 DNA follows: TGTGCCAGCAGTTTAGTAGGGGCCGAGCAGTTCTTC.

This clonotype came up a few times. The genes are TRBV12-3 or TRBV12-4 and TRBJ2-7, with D possibly TRBD1 on 5 matching bases. This CDR3 is 13 amino acids long. Between the trimmed V and J ends, which lost 6 bases and 5 bases, there was a span of 14 bases. CDR3 loop: CASSRLGAHEQYF. The CDR3 coding sequence is TGTGCCAGCAGCCGCCTTGGGGCCCACGAGCAGTACTTC.

The rearrangement links TRBV12-3 or TRBV12-4 to TRBJ2-1, with a weak D call TRBD2 (6 bases). V lost 8 bases to trimming and J lost 0 bases, with 11 bases between them. The CDR3 contains 14 residues. CDR3 nucleotides: TGTGCCAGCGGGACTCTTTACTCCTACAATGAGCAGTTCTTC. Its protein product is CASGTLYSYNEQFF.

The J gene is TRBJ2-7, the V gene TRBV6-1, with D possibly matching TRBD1 (5 bases). Trimming took off 8 bases at V and 7 bases at J, with 15 bases between the two ends. Germline CDR1 MNHNS, CDR2 SASEGT. The CDR3 is made up of 12 amino acids. CDR3 DNA: TGTGCCAGCCGGACAAGGGGTCGGGAGCAGTACTTC. Translated, it gives CASRTRGREQYF.

The chain has TRBV19 and TRBJ2-1; 8 nucleotides agree with TRBD2. Looked up from germline, CDR1 is LNHDA and CDR2 is SQIVND (reference sequence). The V segment lost 5 bases and the J segment 9 bases; nucleotides outside the gene matches: 9. The CDR3 loop spans 14 amino acids. For the CDR3, the DNA is TGTGCCAGTAGTCCAGGAGTCGGGAGGGCTGAGCAGTTCTTC. Translated: CASSPGVGRAEQFF.

This clonotype was seen many times. The chain is built from TRBV12-3 or TRBV12-4 and TRBJ2-1; D is ambiguous. There are 13 residues in the CDR3. The V gene lost 8 bases and the J gene lost 1 base, with 9 bases spanning the gap. CDR3 bases: TGTGCCAGCTCCCTCCGATCCTACAATGAGCAGTTCTTC. Protein: CASSLRSYNEQFF.

This clonotype was picked up many times. The CDR3 protein is CASTASGNTGELFF. The CDR3 DNA follows: TGTGCCAGCACCGCTAGCGGGAACACCGGGGAGCTGTTTTTT. The rearrangement links TRBV9 to TRBJ2-2, with 7 nucleotides matching TRBD2. CDR3 length: 14 residues. CDR1 is SGDLS, CDR2 YYNGEE, per germline. V shed 6 bases and J 1 base; nucleotides not matched to a gene: 3.

This chain connects TRBV4-2 to TRBJ1-1; no clear D gene. The CDR3 runs to 13 residues. Germline CDR1 reads LGHNA; CDR2 reads YNFKEQ. V lost 3 bases and J lost 8, with 13 bases in between. The CDR3 protein is CASSHPQGPEAFF. The DNA of the CDR3 is TGTGCCAGCAGCCACCCACAAGGCCCCGAAGCTTTCTTT.

The chain links TRBV7-6 to TRBJ2-7, with a weak D call TRBD2 (6 bases). The CDR3 has 16 residues. The germline V gene has CDR1 SGHVS and CDR2 FNYEAQ. V lost 4 bases to trimming and J lost 2 bases, with 18 bases between them. The chain's CDR3 is CASSSKEGGATYEQYF. The CDR3 bases are TGTGCCAGCAGCTCCAAGGAAGGCGGGGCAACCTACGAGCAGTACTTC. The whole variable domain, filled in from reference TRBV7-6 and TRBJ2-7, reads GAGVSQSPRYKVTKRGQDVALRCDPISGHVSLYWYRQALGQGPEFLTYFNYEAQQDKSGLPNDRFSAERPEGSISTLTIQRTEQRDSAMYRCASSSKEGGATYEQYFGPGTRLTVT.

The chain combines TRBV14 with TRBJ2-5; D ambiguous. Trimming cost V 0 bases and J 1 base, with 9 bases left between them. This CDR3 spans 15 amino acids. CDR1 SGHDN and CDR2 FVKESK come from the germline V gene. In DNA form, the CDR3 reads TGTGCCAGCAGCCAAGAAATGGGCGGCCAAGAGACCCAGTACTTC. The encoded protein is CASSQEMGGQETQYF.

This clonotype occurred a few times. CDR3 sequence (DNA): TGTGCCAGCAGTTTAGGCTCTAGGGACAGGGGACGTCAGCCCCAGCATTTT. Translated, it gives CASSLGSRDRGRQPQHF. V is TRBV12-3 or TRBV12-4 and J is TRBJ1-5, with 10 nucleotides matching TRBD1. After removal of 1 base from V and 6 bases from J, the junction contained 9 bases not matched to a gene. This CDR3 is 17 amino acids long.

This clonotype was recorded many times. The chain employs TRBV7-9 and TRBJ2-2; D unresolved. In germline, CDR1 is SEHNR, CDR2 FQNEAQ (reference sequence). Trimming removed 5 bases at V and 2 bases at J, with 12 bases between. The length of the CDR3 is 15 residues. The CDR3, as DNA: TGTGCCAGCAGCCGTTTGGGCCCTAACACCGGGGAGCTGTTTTTT. Residues: CASSRLGPNTGELFF.